These 20 T cell receptor beta chains were sequenced from one sample in a study of shared clonotypes between healthy human individuals. Assay used: immunoSEQ multiplex PCR; TCRdb lists only in-frame clones, some missing. This table has about 1.1 million clones, around 78% appearing once. Sequencing input: memory CD4+ T cells from PBMCs. The subset denotes: CD45RA-negative fraction. These receptors were collected from a man between 18 and 29 years old in good health. Some clones in this sample may be carry-over from other donors' samples.

The genes are TRBV28 and TRBJ2-7; 9 bases fit TRBD2. The V and J ends lost 2 bases and 7 bases, in that order; junction bases with no gene match: 6. Germline CDR1 is MDHEN and CDR2 is SYDVKM. The CDR3 is 14 residues long. For the CDR3, the DNA is TGTGCCAGCAGTTTAGCGGGAGGGATTTGGGAGCAGTACTTC. Its protein is CASSLAGGIWEQYF.

The chain has TRBV5-1 and TRBJ2-3; 8 bases are a match to TRBD2. V was clipped by 4 bases and J by 1 base; unmatched bases: 5. The length of the CDR3 is 15 residues. Germline loops: CDR1 SGHRS, CDR2 YFSETQ. Here the CDR3 DNA reads TGCGCCAGCAGCGCCGGACTAGCCCGCACAGATACGCAGTATTTT. Translated, it gives CASSAGLARTDTQYF.

The chain links TRBV5-1 to TRBJ2-7, with TRBD1 matching over 8 bases. The junction had 4 bases not matched to a gene; V was cut back by 2 bases and J by 3 bases. The CDR3 has 14 amino acids. The germline V gene encodes CDR1 SGHRS and CDR2 YFSETQ. In nucleotides, the CDR3 is TGCGCCAGCAGCTTCGGGACAGGTCTCTACGAGCAGTACTTC. Amino acids: CASSFGTGLYEQYF.

The genes are TRBV5-1 and TRBJ2-5; D is ambiguous. The CDR3 runs to 12 residues. Germline-derived CDR1 and CDR2 are SGHRS and YFSETQ. Trimming took off 0 bases at V and 7 bases at J, with 7 bases between the two ends. The CDR3 sequence is CASSLGSGTQYF. DNA of the CDR3: TGCGCCAGCAGCTTGGGGTCGGGGACCCAGTACTTC. The whole variable domain, filled in from reference TRBV5-1 and TRBJ2-5, reads KAGVTQTPRYLIKTRGQQVTLSCSPISGHRSVSWYQQTPGQGLQFLFEYFSETQRNKGNFPGRFSGRQFSNSRSEMNVSTLELGDSALYLCASSLGSGTQYFGPGTRLLVL.

The chain couples TRBV7-9 to TRBJ1-2; D is uncertain. V shed 3 bases and J shed 0 bases, with 14 bases lying between them. The CDR3 length is 16 residues. Germline lookup yields CDR1 SEHNR and CDR2 FQNEAQ (reference sequence). The CDR3: CASSFGTSLANYGYTF. DNA for the CDR3: TGTGCCAGCAGCTTCGGCACATCTCTGGCTAACTATGGCTACACCTTC. The whole variable domain, remainder taken from reference TRBV7-9 and TRBJ1-2, is DTGVSQNPRHKITKRGQNVTFRCDPISEHNRLYWYRQTLGQGPEFLTYFQNEAQLEKSRLLSDRFSAERPKGSFSTLEIQRTEQGDSAMYLCASSFGTSLANYGYTFGSGTRLTVV.

This clone was found a few times. The chain recombines TRBV6-1 with TRBJ1-1, with no clear D. CDR3 length equals 12 residues. V lost 2 bases and J lost 11, with 12 bases in between. The germline V gene has CDR1 MNHNS and CDR2 SASEGT. The CDR3 DNA reads TGTGCCAGCAGTGAATGGCCCGGCGTGGCTTTCTTT. Translation gives CASSEWPGVAFF.

Remarks on this clone: Other DNA variants within this sample encode the same CDR3. The chain employs TRBV5-5 and TRBJ2-7; no reliable D call. The CDR3 has 12 amino acids. Germline V gene sequence: CDR1 SGHKS, CDR2 YYEKEE (reference sequence). The ends were cut back, 2 bases at V and 4 bases at J, with 7 bases in the middle. The chain's CDR3 is CASSFTTYEQYF. The CDR3 DNA is TGTGCCAGCAGCTTTACCACTTACGAGCAGTACTTC.

This clone was seen more than once but under ten times. The chain couples TRBV5-4 to TRBJ2-5; tentatively, D is TRBD1 or TRBD2 (5 bases each). Germline CDR1 is SGHNT and CDR2 is YYREEE (reference sequence). The V gene lost 4 bases and the J gene lost 2 bases, with 18 bases spanning the gap. The CDR3 covers 16 residues. This CDR3 is CASSPGRTSGQETQYF. CDR3 coding DNA: TGTGCCAGCAGCCCGGGACGAACAAGTGGGCAAGAGACCCAGTACTTC.

The chain uses TRBV7-9 and TRBJ2-7; D tentatively fits TRBD1 or TRBD2 (5 bases each). The CDR3 runs 13 residues. Germline CDR1 is SEHNR and CDR2 is FQNEAQ (reference sequence). Trimming pared 6 bases from V and 4 bases from J, leaving 13 bases between. This CDR3 reads CASRGPGNYEQYF. The CDR3 bases are TGTGCCAGCAGGGGGCCGGGGAATTACGAGCAGTACTTC.

As for this clone: This sample includes further DNA sequences coding for the same CDR3. The chain couples TRBV28 to TRBJ2-7; no definite D call. This CDR3 comprises 12 residues. The germline V and J ends were trimmed by 3 bases and 4 bases, with 7 bases remaining between them. From germline, CDR1 is MDHEN and CDR2 SYDVKM. The CDR3 DNA follows: TGTGCCAGCAGTTTTTCGAGTTACGAGCAGTACTTC. Protein product: CASSFSSYEQYF.

This rearrangement joins TRBV4-1 to TRBJ2-7; D may be TRBD2 (5 bases). The germline V gene encodes CDR1 MGHRA and CDR2 YSYEKL. V was pared by 4 bases and J by 0 bases, with 7 bases between. The CDR3 loop spans 13 amino acids. Here the CDR3 DNA reads TGCGCCAGCAGCCTCCGGGACTCCTACGAGCAGTACTTC. It yields the protein CASSLRDSYEQYF.

The chain carries TRBV29-1 and TRBJ2-2; D call uncertain. The CDR3 is 14 residues long. The V and J ends lost 1 base and 1 base respectively, with 7 bases between them. CDR1 and CDR2 (germline): SQVTM, ANQGSEA. The CDR3 nucleotides are TGCAGCGTTGAAGTTAGGAGGAACACCGGGGAGCTGTTTTTT. Its translation is CSVEVRRNTGELFF.

As for this clone: Other nucleotide sequences in the sample specify the same CDR3. The chain combines TRBV29-1 with TRBJ1-2; D remains unclear. Trimming stripped 2 bases from V and 2 bases from J, with 6 bases between. The CDR3 runs to 12 residues. CDR1 SQVTM and CDR2 ANQGSEA come from the germline V gene. Here the CDR3 DNA reads TGCAGCGTTGAAACGGGGAACTATGGCTACACCTTC. Amino acids: CSVETGNYGYTF.

As concerns this clone: Germline and junction disagree at one end, which may indicate a read error. The chain is built from TRBV7-2 and TRBJ2-1, with D maybe TRBD2 (6 bases). The CDR3 is 11 amino acids. CDR1 is SGHTA, CDR2 FQGNSA, per germline. CDR3 nucleotides: TGTGCCAGCAGCTTAGTAGCGGAGCTGTTCTTC. Translating it yields CASSLVAELFF. Filled out from reference TRBV7-2 and TRBJ2-1, the complete variable domain reads GAGVSQSPSNKVTEKGKDVELRCDPISGHTALYWYRQSLGQGLEFLIYFQGNSAPDKSGLPSDRFSAERTGGSVSTLTIQRTQQEDSAVYLCASSLVAELFFGPGTRLTVL.

J is TRBJ2-5 and V is TRBV15; D call uncertain. The germline V gene encodes CDR1 LNHNV and CDR2 YYDKDF (reference sequence). V gave up 0 bases and J gave up 1 base, with 9 bases separating them. The CDR3 is 15 residues long. The CDR3 region has the DNA TGTGCCACCAGCAGAGATCTAAGGAGCCAAGAGACCCAGTACTTC. The encoded protein is CATSRDLRSQETQYF.

This clone is a singleton in its sample. CDR3 nucleotides: TGTGCCAGCAGGGGACGACTAGCGGGAGGCCAAGAGACCCAGTACTTC. Amino acids: CASRGRLAGGQETQYF. The J gene is TRBJ2-5, the V gene TRBV27; TRBD2 matches at 13 bases. The ends lost 6 bases at V and 1 base at J; junction bases unmatched: 5. In germline, CDR1 is MNHEY, CDR2 SMNVEV (reference sequence). CDR3 length: 16 amino acids.

V and J are TRBV9 and TRBJ1-1, with 7 bases fitting TRBD1. Germline CDR1 is SGDLS and CDR2 is YYNGEE. The junction had 10 bases not matched to a gene; V was cut back by 3 bases and J by 5 bases. The CDR3 has 15 amino acids. Here the CDR3 reads CASSANLQGPTEAFF. CDR3 coding DNA: TGTGCCAGCAGCGCGAATTTACAGGGGCCTACTGAAGCTTTCTTT.

The V gene is TRBV14, the J gene TRBJ2-1, with D perhaps matching TRBD1 (6 bases). V was pared by 0 bases and J by 3 bases, with 12 bases between. Germline loops: CDR1 SGHDN, CDR2 FVKESK. CDR3 size: 16 residues. The CDR3 region is CASSQEQGLLYNEQFF. The CDR3 coding sequence is TGTGCCAGCAGCCAAGAACAGGGTCTACTCTACAATGAGCAGTTCTTC.

The chain is built from TRBV19 and TRBJ2-2; no definite D call. Trimming stripped 1 base from V and 6 bases from J, with 6 bases between. CDR3 length: 13 amino acids. The germline CDR1 and CDR2 sequences are LNHDA and SQIVND (reference sequence). CDR3 nucleotide sequence: TGTGCCAGTAGTATAGGACGGGCCGGGGAGCTGTTTTTT. As protein: CASSIGRAGELFF.

CDR3 in amino acids: CSEGLAGNEQFF. DNA for the CDR3: TGCAGCGAGGGACTAGCGGGGAATGAGCAGTTCTTC. This rearrangement joins TRBV29-1 to TRBJ2-1; 13 bases are shared with TRBD2. This CDR3 contains 12 residues. The V gene's germline CDR1 is SQVTM and CDR2 ANQGSEA. With V trimmed by 7 bases and J by 7 bases, 1 base remained unmatched.